This passage covers 23 T cell receptor beta chains from one sample sequenced in a study of CD8 T cells in Susac syndrome. With random hexamers, roughly 0.45 to 1 ug RNA was reverse transcribed. MiXCR, applied by TCRdb to the immunoSEQ multiplex PCR reads, yields one record per CDR3 protein. The sample yields hundreds of thousands of distinct CDR3 sequences, 85% seen once. Sample: CD8+ T cells from PBMCs. The receptors shown here come from a human donor with multiple sclerosis.

V usage is TRBV6-4 and J usage is TRBJ2-1, with TRBD2 matching 10 bases. Trimming at V came to 9 bases and at J to 5 bases, leaving 1 base not matched to a gene. Germline CDR1 and CDR2: MRHNA and SNTAGT. The CDR3 spans 12 residues. In DNA form, the CDR3 reads TGTGCCAGAGGGACTAGCGACAATGAGCAGTTCTTC. This sequence encodes CARGTSDNEQFF.

The chain employs TRBV25-1 and TRBJ2-7; a weak D match, TRBD2 (5 bases). The CDR3 covers 16 residues. The V end lost 0 bases, the J end lost 2 bases, and 14 bases lay between the germline ends. CDR1 MGHDK and CDR2 SYGVNS come from the germline V gene. The CDR3 nucleotides read TGTGCCAGCAGTGAATATAGGCGGGCAACTACCTACGAGCAGTACTTC. Its translation: CASSEYRRATTYEQYF.

A note on this clonotype: Here the CDR3 omits its conserved ending phenylalanine or tryptophan, so a read error is the likely source. The chain is built from TRBV5-6 and TRBJ1-2, with D unresolved. CDR3 size: 14 residues. Deletions cut 0 bases from V and 0 bases from J, with 6 bases between. Germline V gene data show CDR1 as SGHDT and CDR2 as YYEEEE. CDR3 sequence: CASSLGGANYGYTL. The CDR3 nucleotides are TGTGCCAGCAGCTTGGGTGGAGCTAACTATGGCTACACCCTC.

The chain carries TRBV4-1 and TRBJ1-2; D ambiguous. The CDR3 is 13 residues long. Germline CDR1 is MGHRA and CDR2 is YSYEKL. Trimming removed 0 bases from V and 5 bases from J, with 7 bases in between. The CDR3 sequence is CASSQEPVYGYTF. For the CDR3, the DNA is TGCGCCAGCAGCCAAGAACCGGTGTATGGCTACACCTTC.

This clonotype appeared once. This chain links TRBV28 with TRBJ2-1; D ambiguous. Trimming left V 7 bases short and J 0 bases short, with 19 bases between. The V gene's germline CDR1 is MDHEN and CDR2 SYDVKM. The CDR3 has 17 amino acids. The CDR3 DNA reads TGTGCCAGCACCGAATCCTATCAGCGTTACTCCTACAATGAGCAGTTCTTC. Protein sequence: CASTESYQRYSYNEQFF.

This clonotype has just one count. The chain uses TRBV29-1 and TRBJ1-4; D unresolved. Trimming took 1 base from V and 4 from J, leaving 7 bases between them. Germline assignment: CDR1 SQVTM and CDR2 ANQGSEA. CDR3 length: 13 residues. CDR3 in DNA: TGCAGCGTTGAAGCCCGGAGTAATGAAAAACTGTTTTTT. Its translation is CSVEARSNEKLFF.

As for this clonotype: Mismatch with germline at one junction end may stem from a read error. This chain uses TRBV12-3 or TRBV12-4 with TRBJ2-5; TRBD1 matches at 11 bases. This CDR3 region has 14 residues. The CDR3 DNA sequence: TGTGCCAGCAGGCCGGGACAGGGGGAAGAGGCCCAGTACTTC. Protein product: CASRPGQGEEAQYF.

V usage is TRBV28 and J usage is TRBJ1-1, with TRBD1 matching over 10 bases. CDR1 MDHEN and CDR2 SYDVKM come from the germline V gene. Trimming at V came to 3 bases and at J to 11 bases, leaving 6 bases not matched to a gene. The length of the CDR3 is 13 residues. CDR3 in amino acids: CASSFSGTGEAFF. Here the CDR3 DNA reads TGTGCCAGCAGTTTCAGCGGGACAGGGGAGGCTTTCTTT.

The chain recombines TRBV6-2 or TRBV6-3 with TRBJ1-2; D gene ambiguous. The CDR3 has 14 amino acids. Trimming cost V 7 bases and J 5 bases, with 17 bases left between them. The V gene's germline CDR1 is MNHEY and CDR2 SVGEGT. The CDR3: CASMRVYGEYGYTF. CDR3 nucleotide sequence: TGTGCCAGCATGCGTGTGTATGGGGAGTATGGCTACACCTTC.

The chain recombines TRBV4-3 with TRBJ2-7; the match to TRBD2 covers 7 bases. Germline loops: CDR1 LGHNA, CDR2 YSLEER. This CDR3 spans 16 amino acids. The V and J ends lost 0 bases and 7 bases, in that order; junction bases with no gene match: 12. CDR3 sequence reads: CASSQERLAPAGEQYF. The CDR3 DNA reads as TGCGCCAGCAGCCAAGAGAGACTAGCCCCAGCGGGGGAGCAGTACTTC.

This clonotype was counted between two and nine times. The V call is TRBV6-2 or TRBV6-3, the J call TRBJ2-5; the D gene could be TRBD1 or TRBD2 (5 bases each). Between the trimmed V and J ends, which lost 2 bases and 2 bases, there was a span of 9 bases. Germline V gene sequence: CDR1 MNHEY, CDR2 SVGEGT. The CDR3 sequence is 14 residues long. The CDR3 reads CASSYGTIQETQYF. The CDR3 DNA follows: TGTGCCAGCAGTTACGGGACGATACAAGAGACCCAGTACTTC.

This clonotype has just one count. The gene calls are TRBV9 and TRBJ2-3; D is possibly TRBD2 (6 bases). Trimming took off 3 bases at V and 2 bases at J, with 10 bases between the two ends. Germline CDR1 SGDLS, CDR2 YYNGEE. The CDR3 is 14 residues long. CDR3 protein: CASSARDLTDTQYF. The DNA for the CDR3 is TGTGCCAGCAGCGCGCGGGACCTCACAGATACGCAGTATTTT.

This chain connects TRBV29-1 to TRBJ1-1; D unclear. V was clipped by 2 bases and J by 3 bases, with 4 bases between them. The germline V gene has CDR1 SQVTM and CDR2 ANQGSEA. This CDR3 has 11 residues. DNA for the CDR3: TGCAGCGTTGAAAGAGACACTGAAGCTTTCTTT. Protein product: CSVERDTEAFF.

This rearrangement joins TRBV30 to TRBJ1-1; possible D gene TRBD1, 5 bases. CDR3 length: 16 residues. The ends were cut back, 0 bases at V and 3 bases at J, with 17 bases in the middle. Germline assignment: CDR1 GTSNPN and CDR2 SVGIG (reference sequence). CDR3 in DNA: TGTGCCTGGAGTGTACCCGGGGCCCCAGGAGACACTGAAGCTTTCTTT. This gives the protein CAWSVPGAPGDTEAFF.

This chain joins TRBV4-3 and TRBJ2-3, with TRBD2 identical over 8 bases. Germline V gene lookup returns CDR1 LGHNA and CDR2 YSLEER. After removal of 0 bases from V and 3 bases from J, the junction contained 5 bases not matched to a gene. The CDR3 sequence is 16 residues long. The CDR3 bases are TGCGCCAGCAGCCAAGATGCGGGAGGATCTACAGATACGCAGTATTTT. Encoded protein: CASSQDAGGSTDTQYF.

J is TRBJ2-5 and V is TRBV7-9; 8 bases match TRBD1. The V gene end was trimmed by 7 bases and the J gene end by 7 bases; junction bases not matched to a gene: 11. Germline values: CDR1 SEHNR, CDR2 FQNEAQ (reference sequence). The CDR3 contains 14 residues. The CDR3 region has the DNA TGTGCCAGCATGGGGACAGGCTTTTTGGGGACCCAGTACTTC. Translating gives CASMGTGFLGTQYF.

This chain joins TRBV19 and TRBJ2-1, with D possibly being TRBD1 or TRBD2 (7 bases each). The CDR3 contains 16 residues. Germline loops: CDR1 LNHDA, CDR2 SQIVND (reference sequence). The V gene lost 4 bases and the J gene lost 6 bases, with 19 bases spanning the gap. The CDR3 coding sequence is TGTGCCAGTAGTACACTACAGGGGAGGGTAGGCAATGAGCAGTTCTTC. This gives the protein CASSTLQGRVGNEQFF.

The chain is built from TRBV7-9 and TRBJ2-3; D is ambiguous. The CDR3 is 12 amino acids. CDR1 and CDR2 from the germline V gene are SEHNR and FQNEAQ (reference sequence). Trimming removed 1 base from V and 11 bases from J, with 10 bases in between. The CDR3: CASSLDPGGQYF. The CDR3 nucleotides read TGTGCCAGCAGCTTAGATCCAGGTGGGCAGTATTTT. Full variable domain (remainder filled in from reference TRBV7-9 and TRBJ2-3): DTGVSQNPRHKITKRGQNVTFRCDPISEHNRLYWYRQTLGQGPEFLTYFQNEAQLEKSRLLSDRFSAERPKGSFSTLEIQRTEQGDSAMYLCASSLDPGGQYFGPGTRLTVL.

The chain joins TRBV6-5 to TRBJ1-2; D not certain. The CDR3 loop spans 15 amino acids. Looked up from germline, CDR1 is MNHEY and CDR2 is SVGAGI. V dropped 2 bases and J dropped 0 bases, with 10 bases sitting between them. This CDR3 reads CASSYTSGPNYGYTF. The CDR3, as DNA: TGTGCCAGCAGTTACACCAGTGGACCTAACTATGGCTACACCTTC.

The chain joins TRBV11-1 to TRBJ2-1, with 11 bases identical to TRBD2. The V gene's germline CDR1 is SGHAT and CDR2 FQDESV (reference sequence). This CDR3 has 21 amino acids. The J segment lost 3 bases and the V segment lost 3 bases, leaving 19 bases of the junction unmatched. CDR3: CASSFPGGGLAGGQSYNEQFF. CDR3 in DNA: TGTGCCAGCAGCTTTCCAGGGGGGGGATTAGCGGGAGGGCAAAGCTACAATGAGCAGTTCTTC.

CDR3 coding DNA: TGTGCCACCGTCGATAGCGGAAACACCGGGGAGCTGTTTTTT. Protein: CATVDSGNTGELFF. This chain uses TRBV24-1 with TRBJ2-2, with D possibly TRBD2 on 6 matching bases. The CDR3 covers 14 residues. From germline, CDR1 is KGHDR and CDR2 SFDVKD. The germline V and J ends were trimmed by 9 bases and 2 bases, with 12 bases remaining between them.

J is TRBJ2-1 and V is TRBV4-3, with D perhaps TRBD2 (5 bases). Trimming shortened V by 1 base and J by 9 bases, and 22 bases separated the two germline ends. Germline CDR1 and CDR2: LGHNA and YSLEER. The CDR3 is 17 amino acids. The CDR3 region has the DNA TGCGCCAGCAGCCAAGGAACAGAGGACGTCCGAGAGGGTGAGCAGTTCTTC. This sequence encodes CASSQGTEDVREGEQFF.

The chain recombines TRBV29-1 with TRBJ1-1; TRBD1 aligns across 7 bases. The CDR3 has 15 residues. V shed 0 bases, J shed 0 bases, and the junction held 4 bases outside the gene matches. The germline CDR1 and CDR2 sequences are SQVTM and ANQGSEA. As DNA, the CDR3 is TGCAGCGTTGAAGACAGGGGGGCCATGAACACTGAAGCTTTCTTT. The encoded protein is CSVEDRGAMNTEAFF.